This entry lists 12 T cell receptor beta chains sequenced from one sample in a study of T cell responses to AZD1222 COVID-19 vaccine. Data came from immunoSEQ multiplex PCR; TCRdb stores just in-frame clones and leaves some out. Of 140,000 to 150,000 clones in the sample, approximately 91% were seen once. The source was peripheral blood, collected 28 days after the second AZD1222 dose. These receptors came from an adult who received the AZD1222 COVID-19 vaccine.

This clone was recorded only once. V gene TRBV2 combines with J gene TRBJ1-6; D possibly corresponds to TRBD1 (6 bases). The V end lost 9 bases, the J end lost 7 bases, and 13 bases lay between the germline ends. The CDR3 loop spans 13 amino acids. Germline V gene data show CDR1 as SNHLY and CDR2 as FYNNEI. CDR3 sequence reads: CARQDRKNSPLHF. CDR3 sequence (DNA): TGTGCCAGACAGGACAGAAAGAATTCACCCCTCCACTTT.

The chain joins TRBV5-6 to TRBJ2-5; 7 positions match TRBD2. This CDR3 contains 14 residues. Germline CDR1 reads SGHDT; CDR2 reads YYEEEE. The junction had 8 bases not matched to a gene; V was cut back by 4 bases and J by 5 bases. CDR3: CASSATGTTETQYF. Written as DNA, the CDR3 is TGTGCCAGCAGCGCCACCGGGACTACGGAGACCCAGTACTTC.

V and J are TRBV19 and TRBJ2-1, with 7 bases lining up with TRBD1. The J segment lost 6 bases and the V segment lost 4 bases, leaving 6 bases of the junction unmatched. Germline CDR1 is LNHDA and CDR2 is SQIVND (reference sequence). This CDR3 region has 14 residues. CDR3 residues: CASSRDSLLNEQFF. As DNA, the CDR3 is TGTGCCAGTAGTAGGGACAGTCTACTCAATGAGCAGTTCTTC.

This chain uses TRBV9 with TRBJ1-6, with a tentative D call TRBD1 (6 bases). V was pared by 2 bases and J by 13 bases, with 16 bases between. The V gene's germline CDR1 is SGDLS and CDR2 YYNGEE. The CDR3 is 14 residues long. CDR3: CASSVDQGLTPLHF. Written as DNA, the CDR3 is TGTGCCAGCAGCGTCGATCAGGGGTTGACCCCCCTCCACTTT. The whole variable domain, filled in from reference TRBV9 and TRBJ1-6, reads DSGVTQTPKHLITATGQRVTLRCSPRSGDLSVYWYQQSLDQGLQFLIQYYNGEERAKGNILERFSAQQFPDLHSELNLSSLELGDSALYFCASSVDQGLTPLHFGNGTRLTVT.

This rearrangement joins TRBV5-6 to TRBJ2-1; D is undetermined. Germline values: CDR1 SGHDT, CDR2 YYEEEE. The V gene lost 0 bases and the J gene lost 6 bases, with 4 bases spanning the gap. The CDR3 extends over 12 amino acids. This chain's CDR3 is CASSLEGNEQFF. DNA for the CDR3: TGTGCCAGCAGCTTGGAGGGCAATGAGCAGTTCTTC.

The rearrangement uses TRBV27 and TRBJ1-4, with 8 bases matching TRBD1. CDR3 length: 16 residues. V lost 5 bases and J lost 3; bases outside the gene matches: 8. The V gene's germline CDR1 is MNHEY and CDR2 SMNVEV (reference sequence). The CDR3 nucleotides are TGTGCCAGCAGTCACATCCAGGGGGCTTCTAATGAAAAACTGTTTTTT. Its translation is CASSHIQGASNEKLFF. Full variable domain (remainder filled in from reference TRBV27 and TRBJ1-4): EAQVTQNPRYLITVTGKKLTVTCSQNMNHEYMSWYRQDPGLGLRQIYYSMNVEVTDKGDVPEGYKVSRKEKRNFPLILESPSPNQTSLYFCASSHIQGASNEKLFFGSGTQLSVL.

The V gene is TRBV27, the J gene TRBJ1-1, with D hard to call. Germline V lookup: CDR1 MNHEY, CDR2 SMNVEV (reference sequence). This CDR3 has 13 amino acids. Between the trimmed V and J ends, which lost 8 bases and 0 bases, there was a span of 10 bases. This CDR3 reads CASRPRMNTEAFF. The CDR3 DNA is TGTGCCAGCCGCCCTCGGATGAACACTGAAGCTTTCTTT.

The chain carries TRBV28 and TRBJ1-2; TRBD1 aligns across 7 bases. The CDR3 extends over 18 amino acids. Germline V gene data show CDR1 as MDHEN and CDR2 as SYDVKM. Trimming removed 5 bases from V and 8 bases from J; junction bases left unmatched: 23. In DNA, the CDR3 is TGTGCCAGCAGTCCCCAATCCTGGGACAGTGCTAGGCTGAAGGGCTACACCTTC. Its protein product is CASSPQSWDSARLKGYTF.

The J gene is TRBJ1-2, the V gene TRBV24-1, with D tentatively TRBD1 (6 bases). This CDR3 comprises 15 residues. The V gene lost 5 bases and the J gene lost 2 bases, with 14 bases spanning the gap. The germline V gene encodes CDR1 KGHDR and CDR2 SFDVKD. The CDR3: CATSVPIQGNYGYTF. The CDR3 nucleotides are TGTGCCACCAGTGTCCCGATACAGGGAAACTATGGCTACACCTTC.

J is TRBJ1-1 and V is TRBV13; D uncertain. The CDR3 runs to 14 residues. Trimming pared 3 bases from V and 8 bases from J, leaving 16 bases between. In germline, CDR1 is PRHDT, CDR2 FYEKMQ (reference sequence). This chain's CDR3 is CASSFVDGAGEAFF. Here the CDR3 DNA reads TGTGCCAGCAGCTTTGTTGACGGAGCCGGAGAAGCTTTCTTT.

This clone was observed once. This chain joins TRBV19 and TRBJ1-4; D is ambiguous. V dropped 7 bases and J dropped 0 bases, with 6 bases sitting between them. Germline CDR1 and CDR2: LNHDA and SQIVND (reference sequence). The CDR3 contains 13 residues. The CDR3 nucleotides are TGTGCCAGTAAAGGATCAACTAATGAAAAACTGTTTTTT. Protein: CASKGSTNEKLFF.

The sample holds one count of this clone. A read error may produce the germline difference seen at one junction end. This CDR3 reads CASSKIMNTEAFF. The CDR3 coding sequence is TGTGCCAGCAGTAAGATTATGAACACTGAAGCTTTCTTT. The genes are TRBV19 and TRBJ1-1; D uncertain. The germline CDR1 and CDR2 sequences are LNHDA and SQIVND (reference sequence). This CDR3 is built from 13 residues.